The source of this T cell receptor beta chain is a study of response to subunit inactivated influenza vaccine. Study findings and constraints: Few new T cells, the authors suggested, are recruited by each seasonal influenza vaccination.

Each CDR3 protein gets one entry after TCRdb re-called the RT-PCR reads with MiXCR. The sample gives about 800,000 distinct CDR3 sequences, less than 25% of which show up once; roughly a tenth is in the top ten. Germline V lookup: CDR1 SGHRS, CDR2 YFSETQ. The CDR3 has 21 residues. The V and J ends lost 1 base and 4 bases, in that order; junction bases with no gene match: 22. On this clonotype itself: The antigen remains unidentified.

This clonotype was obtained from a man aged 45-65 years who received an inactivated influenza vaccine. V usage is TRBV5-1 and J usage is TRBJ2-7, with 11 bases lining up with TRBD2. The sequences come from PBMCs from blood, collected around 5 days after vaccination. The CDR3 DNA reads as TGCGCCAGCAGCTTGTATCCGACTCCGAGTAGCGGGAGGGCTTTTGGATACGAGCAGTACTTC. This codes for CASSLYPTPSSGRAFGYEQYF.